The 25 T cell receptor beta chains below come from one sample, sequenced in a study of blood T cells in healthy people across ages. With a J-beta primer mix and a sample-barcoded 5' primer, a second PCR ran 7 to 11 cycles. MiXCR, applied by TCRdb to the 5' RACE reads, yields one record per CDR3 protein. The repertoire includes around 990,000 distinct CDR3 sequences, under 40% of them detected once, and roughly 13% sits in the top ten. Sequenced material: blood. Every receptor here comes from a man aged 18 to 30 in good health.

The chain joins TRBV20-1 to TRBJ2-3; 11 bases agree with TRBD2. CDR3 length: 16 amino acids. After removal of 4 bases from V and 0 bases from J, the junction contained 6 bases not matched to a gene. The germline V gene encodes CDR1 DFQATT and CDR2 SNEGSKA (reference sequence). The CDR3, as DNA: TGCAGTGCTAATAGCGGGGGGGCTTTTAGCACAGATACGCAGTATTTT. Its protein is CSANSGGAFSTDTQYF.

The rearrangement links TRBV2 to TRBJ2-2; the D is unclear. The V end lost 3 bases, the J end lost 4 bases, and 6 bases lay between the germline ends. In germline, CDR1 is SNHLY, CDR2 FYNNEI. This CDR3 comprises 13 residues. This CDR3 is CASSDRFTGELFF. Written as DNA, the CDR3 is TGTGCCAGCAGTGACAGGTTCACCGGGGAGCTGTTTTTT.

CDR3 amino acids: CASSVSETTDTQYF. In DNA form, the CDR3 reads TGTGCCAGCAGCGTTAGCGAAACCACAGATACGCAGTATTTT. The J gene is TRBJ2-3, the V gene TRBV9; tentative D call: TRBD2 (5 bases). From germline, CDR1 is SGDLS and CDR2 YYNGEE. The CDR3 has 14 residues. The V gene lost 2 bases and the J gene lost 2 bases, with 9 bases spanning the gap.

The rearrangement links TRBV10-3 to TRBJ1-1; 10 bases map to TRBD1. The V gene end was trimmed by 4 bases and the J gene end by 3 bases; junction bases not matched to a gene: 5. The CDR3 extends over 15 amino acids. Germline CDR1 ENHRY, CDR2 SYGVKD. The CDR3 coding sequence is TGTGCCATCAGTGGGGGACAGGGGAAGGACACTGAAGCTTTCTTT. Protein product: CAISGGQGKDTEAFF.

In its sample, this clonotype was seen a few times. The chain couples TRBV10-3 to TRBJ1-1, with a tentative D call TRBD1 (5 bases). Germline CDR1 and CDR2: ENHRY and SYGVKD. This CDR3 is built from 13 residues. V lost 10 bases, J lost 0 bases, and 12 bases lay in between. Here the CDR3 reads CATSGGMNTEAFF. For the CDR3, the DNA is TGTGCCACAAGCGGGGGGATGAACACTGAAGCTTTCTTT.

This clonotype was seen once. A read error may produce the germline difference seen at one junction end. The gene calls are TRBV7-6 and TRBJ2-3; TRBD1 or TRBD2 may be the D gene (6 bases each). This CDR3 comprises 16 residues. CDR1 is SGHVS, CDR2 FNYEAQ, per germline. The CDR3 here is CAGSHGWGAQRDTQYF. The CDR3 coding sequence is TGTGCCGGCAGCCACGGGTGGGGGGCCCAAAGAGATACGCAGTATTTT.

The chain employs TRBV12-3 or TRBV12-4 and TRBJ1-5; D not certain. V lost 5 bases and J lost 7, with 12 bases in between. There are 13 residues in the CDR3. The CDR3 sequence: CASSDGQRQPQHF. CDR3 DNA: TGTGCCAGCAGTGACGGCCAGCGGCAGCCCCAGCATTTT.

A few counts support this clonotype. CDR3 sequence: CASSPDPTSGVQETQYF. The CDR3 DNA is TGCGCCAGCAGCCCAGACCCGACTAGCGGGGTCCAAGAGACCCAGTACTTC. The rearrangement joins TRBV4-1 to TRBJ2-5; 11 bases map to TRBD2. After removal of 4 bases from V and 1 base from J, the junction contained 8 bases not matched to a gene. The CDR3 consists of 17 residues. Germline V CDR1 and CDR2: MGHRA, YSYEKL.

The chain recombines TRBV27 with TRBJ1-1; D is unresolved. The V gene's germline CDR1 is MNHEY and CDR2 SMNVEV (reference sequence). The CDR3 loop spans 14 amino acids. V was trimmed by 6 bases and J by 1 base, leaving 12 bases between them. The CDR3 reads CASSTGITNTEAFF. The CDR3 coding sequence is TGTGCCAGCAGCACCGGGATCACGAACACTGAAGCTTTCTTT.

This clonotype appeared a few times. The genes are TRBV9 and TRBJ2-3, with TRBD1 matching over 9 bases. The germline CDR1 and CDR2 sequences are SGDLS and YYNGEE. Losses at the gene ends were 4 bases for V and 4 bases for J; bases not matched to a gene: 10. The CDR3 length is 16 residues. The CDR3, as DNA: TGTGCCAGCAGCACCCGGGACAGGGAGGGCCCAGATACGCAGTATTTT. This codes for CASSTRDREGPDTQYF.

The V call is TRBV4-3, the J call TRBJ1-6; D not certain. Per the germline V gene, CDR1 is LGHNA and CDR2 is YSLEER. Trimming removed 4 bases from V and 5 bases from J, with 6 bases in between. The CDR3 consists of 13 residues. The CDR3 protein is CASSLTNNSPLHF. In nucleotides, the CDR3 is TGCGCCAGCAGCCTAACTAATAATTCACCCCTCCACTTT.

The rearrangement uses TRBV27 and TRBJ2-1, with D perhaps matching TRBD1 (5 bases). This CDR3 has 14 amino acids. Between the trimmed V and J ends, which lost 4 bases and 7 bases, there was a span of 14 bases. CDR1 is MNHEY and CDR2 is SMNVEV in the germline V gene (reference sequence). CDR3 sequence: CASSSGRQKNEQFF. The CDR3 DNA reads TGTGCCAGCAGTTCCGGCCGACAGAAAAATGAGCAGTTCTTC.

The rearrangement joins TRBV12-5 to TRBJ2-5; D unresolved. The V end was cut by 6 bases, the J end by 1 base, with 9 bases between. CDR1 is LGHNT, CDR2 FRNRAP, per germline. This CDR3 comprises 13 residues. CDR3 bases: TGTGCTAGTGGAAGATCCCCCCAAGAGACCCAGTACTTC. Its protein product is CASGRSPQETQYF.

The chain links TRBV6-5 to TRBJ2-5; possibly TRBD1 for D (6 bases). Trimming cost V 6 bases and J 7 bases, with 21 bases left between them. The CDR3 runs to 15 residues. Germline loops: CDR1 MNHEY, CDR2 SVGAGI. The CDR3 region has the DNA TGTGCCAGCAGGGTCGGGACAACCTTCGGAGGGACCCAGTACTTC. The encoded protein is CASRVGTTFGGTQYF.

This clonotype has a count of ten or more. V usage is TRBV29-1 and J usage is TRBJ2-1; weak D call: TRBD1 (5 bases). V lost 4 bases and J 3 bases, leaving 13 bases between the germline ends. Germline V gene data show CDR1 as SQVTM and CDR2 as ANQGSEA. The length of the CDR3 is 14 residues. CDR3 sequence (DNA): TGCAGCGTTGTCTTCAGGGTTCTCTACAATGAGCAGTTCTTC. Translation gives CSVVFRVLYNEQFF.

This clonotype was detected ten times or more. The chain couples TRBV10-3 to TRBJ2-5; tentative D call: TRBD2 (6 bases). The germline gives CDR1 ENHRY, CDR2 SYGVKD. V was cut by 4 bases and J by 5 bases, with 8 bases left in between. The CDR3 has 12 residues. CDR3 in DNA: TGTGCCATCAGTGGGGGGGACGAGACCCAGTACTTC. Translation: CAISGGDETQYF.

At least ten counts were recorded for this clonotype. The chain combines TRBV12-3 or TRBV12-4 with TRBJ1-2; no clear D. The CDR3 spans 14 residues. Trimming shortened V by 0 bases and J by 2 bases, and 7 bases separated the two germline ends. DNA of the CDR3: TGTGCCAGCAGTTTAGCGCTAGGGAACTATGGCTACACCTTC. Protein: CASSLALGNYGYTF.

In nucleotides, the CDR3 is TGCAGCGTTGACGTGGCGAAGAATGGGGACTATGGCTACACCTTC. It is translated as CSVDVAKNGDYGYTF. The chain couples TRBV29-1 to TRBJ1-2; no clear D. Per the germline V gene, CDR1 is SQVTM and CDR2 is ANQGSEA. The V and J ends lost 3 bases and 3 bases respectively, with 17 bases between them. The CDR3 runs 15 residues.

This chain links TRBV6-5 with TRBJ2-5; tentative D call: TRBD1 (5 bases). V was shortened by 0 bases and J by 0 bases, with 11 bases between the two germline ends. CDR3 length: 16 amino acids. Germline V CDR1 and CDR2: MNHEY, SVGAGI. CDR3 sequence: CASSYSRSGYQETQYF. Written as DNA, the CDR3 is TGTGCCAGCAGTTACTCGAGGTCAGGGTACCAAGAGACCCAGTACTTC.

J is TRBJ2-1 and V is TRBV7-2; 7 bases are a match to TRBD1. In germline, CDR1 is SGHTA, CDR2 FQGNSA. Trimming at V came to 1 base and at J to 12 bases, leaving 9 bases not matched to a gene. CDR3 length: 14 amino acids. The CDR3 DNA reads as TGTGCCAGCAGCTTAGAGGACAGGCTTAGAGGGCAGTTCTTC. Its protein product is CASSLEDRLRGQFF.

The V call is TRBV4-3, the J call TRBJ1-4, with D possibly being TRBD1 (6 bases). The CDR3 has 16 residues. Per the germline V gene, CDR1 is LGHNA and CDR2 is YSLEER. The ends were cut back, 4 bases at V and 2 bases at J, with 14 bases in the middle. The CDR3 region is CASSRSGQLTNEKLFF. The CDR3 DNA reads as TGCGCCAGCAGCCGAAGCGGACAGTTGACTAATGAAAAACTGTTTTTT.

The gene calls are TRBV20-1 and TRBJ2-7, with 12 bases that match TRBD1. The CDR3 sequence is 12 residues long. After removal of 6 bases from V and 7 bases from J, the junction contained 4 bases not matched to a gene. CDR1 and CDR2 (germline): DFQATT, SNEGSKA (reference sequence). In DNA, the CDR3 is TGCAGTGCGGGACAGGGGGCCGGTGAGCAGTACTTC. Translation: CSAGQGAGEQYF.

This clonotype was detected only once. This chain joins TRBV20-1 and TRBJ2-2, with 7 bases aligning to TRBD2. The CDR3 has 13 amino acids. CDR1 DFQATT and CDR2 SNEGSKA come from the germline V gene (reference sequence). The V segment lost 3 bases and the J segment 6 bases; nucleotides outside the gene matches: 4. The CDR3 region has the DNA TGCAGTGCTAGTACGGGGAGGGCCGGGGAGCTGTTTTTT. Its protein product is CSASTGRAGELFF.

This clonotype appeared many times. V gene TRBV5-1 combines with J gene TRBJ2-1, with no clear D. V lost 1 base and J lost 5, with 10 bases in between. Germline V gene data show CDR1 as SGHRS and CDR2 as YFSETQ. This CDR3 comprises 14 residues. For the CDR3, the DNA is TGCGCCAGCAGCTTGCTGGCGGATAACAATGAGCAGTTCTTC. It yields the protein CASSLLADNNEQFF.

In DNA, the CDR3 is TGTGCCAGTGGATGGACAGCCCGCGGTGAGCAGTTCTTC. Its translation is CASGWTARGEQFF. J is TRBJ2-1 and V is TRBV2, with a weak D call TRBD1 (6 bases). V dropped 9 bases and J dropped 9 bases, with 18 bases sitting between them. The CDR3 extends over 13 amino acids. CDR1 SNHLY and CDR2 FYNNEI come from the germline V gene.